These T cell receptor beta chains were read from a single sample in a study of beta chain features in type 1 diabetes. The table came from immunoSEQ multiplex PCR; TCRdb's copy has only in-frame clones and leaves some out. The profile shows about 300,000 clones, approximately 13% of them singletons. What was sequenced was naive CD4+ T cells from blood. These receptors were collected from a woman aged 18-30 years with type 1 diabetes. Both conserved end residues are part of each CDR3. Fields, in order: J gene, clone size, D gene, V gene, CDR3 protein, CDR3 DNA. A D gene is named only where the DNA matches it firmly. Size tells how often a clone was seen (once, few, many) or the class of an expanded clone, and some rows leave it out.

J gene: TRBJ2-5; clone size: few; D gene: NA; V gene: TRBV2; CDR3 protein: CASTRTPYAGETQYF; CDR3 DNA: TGTGCCAGCACCCGGACTCCCTACGCAGGAGAGACCCAGTACTTC
J gene: TRBJ2-4; clone size: few; D gene: NA; V gene: TRBV19; CDR3 protein: CASMDGGAKNIQYF; CDR3 DNA: TGTGCCAGTATGGACGGGGGTGCCAAAAACATTCAGTACTTC
J gene: TRBJ2-1; clone size: few; D gene: TRBD2; V gene: TRBV6-5; CDR3 protein: CASSYSKASGSHEQFF; CDR3 DNA: TGTGCCAGCAGTTACTCGAAGGCTAGCGGGAGCCATGAGCAGTTCTTC
J gene: TRBJ2-3; clone size: few; D gene: NA; V gene: TRBV6-6; CDR3 protein: CASSPGTDTQYF; CDR3 DNA: TGTGCCAGCAGCCCCGGCACAGATACGCAGTATTTT
J gene: TRBJ2-1; clone size: few; D gene: NA; V gene: TRBV30; CDR3 protein: CAWSTGHEQFF; CDR3 DNA: TGTGCCTGGAGCACAGGGCATGAGCAGTTCTTC
J gene: TRBJ2-1; clone size: few; D gene: TRBD2; V gene: TRBV11-2; CDR3 protein: CASSQVAGGGNEQFF; CDR3 DNA: TGTGCCAGCAGCCAAGTAGCGGGAGGCGGTAATGAGCAGTTCTTC
J gene: TRBJ1-4; clone size: few; D gene: TRBD1; V gene: TRBV30; CDR3 protein: CAWSRLQGNNEKLFF; CDR3 DNA: TGTGCCTGGAGCAGACTACAGGGGAATAATGAAAAACTGTTTTTT
J gene: TRBJ1-5; clone size: few; D gene: NA; V gene: TRBV30; CDR3 protein: CAWSVGLLQGPYQPQHF; CDR3 DNA: TGTGCCTGGAGTGTGGGCCTTTTACAGGGTCCGTATCAGCCCCAGCATTTT
J gene: TRBJ1-2; clone size: NA; D gene: NA; V gene: TRBV2; CDR3 protein: CASSEGSLSGYGYTF; CDR3 DNA: TGTGCCAGCAGTGAAGGGAGTCTCTCTGGGTATGGCTACACCTTC
J gene: TRBJ2-2; clone size: few; D gene: NA; V gene: TRBV29-1; CDR3 protein: CSGRRYGELFF; CDR3 DNA: TGCAGCGGGAGAAGGTACGGGGAGCTGTTTTTT
J gene: TRBJ2-1; clone size: NA; D gene: TRBD2; V gene: TRBV19; CDR3 protein: CASSIGGGLVSEQFF; CDR3 DNA: TGTGCCAGTAGTATAGGTGGGGGACTAGTAAGTGAGCAGTTCTTC
J gene: TRBJ2-1; clone size: NA; D gene: NA; V gene: TRBV7-3; CDR3 protein: CASSFTRENEQFF; CDR3 DNA: TGTGCCAGCAGCTTCACTAGGGAAAATGAGCAGTTCTTC
J gene: TRBJ2-1; clone size: NA; D gene: TRBD2; V gene: TRBV19; CDR3 protein: CASSWGLAGGSEQFF; CDR3 DNA: TGTGCCAGTAGTTGGGGACTAGCGGGAGGGAGTGAGCAGTTCTTC
J gene: TRBJ1-2; clone size: few; D gene: TRBD1; V gene: TRBV4-3; CDR3 protein: CASSRAGQGSNYGYTF; CDR3 DNA: TGCGCCAGCAGCCGGGCCGGACAGGGTTCTAACTATGGCTACACCTTC
J gene: TRBJ1-2; clone size: few; D gene: TRBD1; V gene: TRBV19; CDR3 protein: CASEFRDRGPYGYTF; CDR3 DNA: TGTGCCAGCGAGTTCCGGGACAGGGGCCCCTATGGCTACACCTTC
J gene: TRBJ2-7; clone size: few; D gene: NA; V gene: TRBV28; CDR3 protein: CASSLGGPYEQYF; CDR3 DNA: TGTGCCAGCAGTTTGGGGGGGCCCTACGAGCAGTACTTC
J gene: TRBJ2-1; clone size: NA; D gene: TRBD2; V gene: TRBV30; CDR3 protein: CAWAGLAALSSYNEQFF; CDR3 DNA: TGTGCCTGGGCGGGACTAGCGGCATTGAGCTCCTACAATGAGCAGTTCTTC
J gene: TRBJ2-7; clone size: NA; D gene: NA; V gene: TRBV18; CDR3 protein: CASSPPAGVEQYF; CDR3 DNA: TGTGCCAGCTCACCACCGGCGGGCGTCGAGCAGTACTTC
J gene: TRBJ2-5; clone size: NA; D gene: NA; V gene: TRBV9; CDR3 protein: CASSVSSRGWETQYF; CDR3 DNA: TGTGCCAGCAGCGTATCCTCACGGGGGTGGGAGACCCAGTACTTC
J gene: TRBJ1-1; clone size: NA; D gene: NA; V gene: TRBV5-1; CDR3 protein: CASSGGGAVTEAFF; CDR3 DNA: TGCGCCAGCAGCGGTGGGGGCGCAGTTACTGAAGCTTTCTTT
J gene: TRBJ2-1; clone size: few; D gene: TRBD2; V gene: TRBV29-1; CDR3 protein: CSVSSGGYNEQFF; CDR3 DNA: TGCAGCGTTTCTAGCGGGGGTTACAATGAGCAGTTCTTC
J gene: TRBJ1-1; clone size: NA; D gene: NA; V gene: TRBV28; CDR3 protein: CASGIQGITEAFF; CDR3 DNA: TGTGCCAGCGGAATCCAGGGTATCACTGAAGCTTTCTTT
J gene: TRBJ1-1; clone size: few; D gene: NA; V gene: TRBV11-2; CDR3 protein: CASSLTQGTEAFF; CDR3 DNA: TGTGCCAGCAGCTTAACACAGGGAACTGAAGCTTTCTTT
J gene: TRBJ1-1; clone size: few; D gene: NA; V gene: TRBV29-1; CDR3 protein: CSVAGRLNTEAFF; CDR3 DNA: TGCAGCGTCGCGGGGAGATTGAACACTGAAGCTTTCTTT
J gene: TRBJ1-1; clone size: few; D gene: TRBD1; V gene: TRBV30; CDR3 protein: CAWSVRGTGGLNTEAFF; CDR3 DNA: TGTGCCTGGAGTGTACGCGGAACAGGGGGATTGAACACTGAAGCTTTCTTT
J gene: TRBJ2-4; clone size: few; D gene: TRBD2; V gene: TRBV7-3; CDR3 protein: CASSLLGRDIQYF; CDR3 DNA: TGTGCCAGCAGCTTATTAGGGAGGGACATTCAGTACTTC
J gene: TRBJ2-1; clone size: few; D gene: TRBD1; V gene: TRBV5-1; CDR3 protein: CASSLGTGNNEQFF; CDR3 DNA: TGCGCCAGCAGCTTGGGGACAGGAAACAATGAGCAGTTCTTC
J gene: TRBJ1-4; clone size: NA; D gene: NA; V gene: TRBV4-3; CDR3 protein: CASSQERGTNEKLFF; CDR3 DNA: TGCGCCAGCAGCCAAGAAAGGGGAACTAATGAAAAACTGTTTTTT
J gene: TRBJ2-7; clone size: few; D gene: TRBD2; V gene: TRBV30; CDR3 protein: CAWSVERTSGIPYEQYF; CDR3 DNA: TGTGCCTGGAGTGTAGAGCGGACTAGCGGGATACCCTACGAGCAGTACTTC
J gene: TRBJ1-4; clone size: NA; D gene: TRBD1; V gene: TRBV9; CDR3 protein: CASSPQVGGYEKLFF; CDR3 DNA: TGTGCCAGCAGCCCCCAGGTAGGGGGCTATGAAAAACTGTTTTTT
J gene: TRBJ2-1; clone size: NA; D gene: TRBD2; V gene: TRBV7-9; CDR3 protein: CASSLPQTSGEQFF; CDR3 DNA: TGTGCCAGCAGCTTACCCCAAACTAGCGGGGAGCAGTTCTTC
J gene: TRBJ2-1; clone size: NA; D gene: TRBD1; V gene: TRBV18; CDR3 protein: CASSPGRGLYNEQFF; CDR3 DNA: TGTGCCAGCTCACCAGGCAGGGGGCTCTACAATGAGCAGTTCTTC
J gene: TRBJ2-7; clone size: NA; D gene: TRBD2; V gene: TRBV30; CDR3 protein: CAGGVSGMSYEQYF; CDR3 DNA: TGTGCCGGAGGGGTGAGCGGGATGTCCTACGAGCAGTACTTC
J gene: TRBJ2-2; clone size: few; D gene: NA; V gene: TRBV6-5; CDR3 protein: CASSPLFGAGELFF; CDR3 DNA: TGTGCCAGCAGTCCCCTCTTTGGAGCCGGGGAGCTGTTTTTT
J gene: TRBJ2-1; clone size: few; D gene: NA; V gene: TRBV29-1; CDR3 protein: CSVAIYRDNEQFF; CDR3 DNA: TGCAGCGTTGCAATTTACAGAGACAATGAGCAGTTCTTC
J gene: TRBJ1-1; clone size: NA; D gene: NA; V gene: TRBV18; CDR3 protein: CASSPFVGLDTEAFF; CDR3 DNA: TGTGCCAGCTCACCATTCGTCGGGTTGGACACTGAAGCTTTCTTT
J gene: TRBJ2-1; clone size: NA; D gene: TRBD2; V gene: TRBV5-1; CDR3 protein: CASSPGTSGRADNEQFF; CDR3 DNA: TGCGCCAGCAGCCCAGGGACTAGCGGGAGGGCTGACAATGAGCAGTTCTTC
J gene: TRBJ2-5; clone size: NA; D gene: TRBD1; V gene: TRBV5-1; CDR3 protein: CASRWTGGMVETQYF; CDR3 DNA: TGCGCCAGCAGATGGACAGGGGGGATGGTTGAGACCCAGTACTTC
J gene: TRBJ2-1; clone size: few; D gene: TRBD2; V gene: TRBV30; CDR3 protein: CAWSSGIDNEQFF; CDR3 DNA: TGTGCCTGGAGTAGCGGGATTGACAATGAGCAGTTCTTC
J gene: TRBJ2-3; clone size: NA; D gene: TRBD2; V gene: TRBV5-1; CDR3 protein: CASSLEREVTDTQYF; CDR3 DNA: TGCGCCAGCAGCTTGGAGCGGGAGGTCACAGATACGCAGTATTTT
J gene: TRBJ1-2; clone size: NA; D gene: NA; V gene: TRBV30; CDR3 protein: CAWSVQGTYGYTF; CDR3 DNA: TGTGCCTGGAGTGTCCAGGGCACGTATGGCTACACCTTC